Following are 14 T cell receptor beta chains from one sample sequenced in a study of PD-L1 blockade in urothelial cancer. The assay was immunoSEQ multiplex PCR, and TCRdb's table has in-frame clones only and misses some. The table records some 60,000 clones, 85% to 90% of them present only once. Sequencing was performed on PBMCs, taken around atezolizumab (anti-PD-L1) treatment. The receptors shown here come from a man aged 50-59 years with urothelial cancer.

The chain employs TRBV7-8 and TRBJ2-7; 7 positions agree with TRBD1. CDR3 length: 14 residues. From germline, CDR1 is SGHVS and CDR2 FQNEAQ. Trimming removed 5 bases from V and 1 base from J; junction bases left unmatched: 5. CDR3 sequence (DNA): TGTGCCAGCAGCCGAAAGGGACAGTCCTACGAGCAGTACTTC. Translated, it gives CASSRKGQSYEQYF.

This clone was found a few times. The rearrangement joins TRBV7-2 to TRBJ1-1; D is possibly TRBD1 (6 bases). V was shortened by 7 bases and J by 3 bases, with 15 bases between the two germline ends. This CDR3 is 14 amino acids long. Germline lookup yields CDR1 SGHTA and CDR2 FQGNSA. The CDR3 is CASTRGISYTEAFF. CDR3 DNA: TGTGCCAGCACCAGGGGAATCAGTTACACTGAAGCTTTCTTT.

The gene calls are TRBV11-1 and TRBJ2-3; TRBD2 agrees at 11 bases. The germline V gene encodes CDR1 SGHAT and CDR2 FQDESV (reference sequence). V was pared by 0 bases and J by 5 bases, with 4 bases of the junction left unmatched. The CDR3 runs to 16 residues. The CDR3 protein is CASSLARSGRVDTQYF. In nucleotides, the CDR3 is TGTGCCAGCAGCTTAGCTCGTAGCGGGAGGGTAGATACGCAGTATTTT.

The chain uses TRBV7-6 and TRBJ1-4; TRBD1 matches 7 bases. Germline V lookup: CDR1 SGHVS, CDR2 FNYEAQ. The CDR3 has 15 residues. Unmatched junction bases numbered 1, after V lost 1 base and J lost 2 bases. The CDR3 spells CASSLVTGTNEKLFF. CDR3 bases: TGTGCCAGCAGCTTAGTGACAGGGACTAATGAAAAACTGTTTTTT. The whole variable domain, remainder taken from reference TRBV7-6 and TRBJ1-4, is GAGVSQSPRYKVTKRGQDVALRCDPISGHVSLYWYRQALGQGPEFLTYFNYEAQQDKSGLPNDRFSAERPEGSISTLTIQRTEQRDSAMYRCASSLVTGTNEKLFFGSGTQLSVL.

The chain has TRBV29-1 and TRBJ2-3; D not resolved. Looked up from germline, CDR1 is SQVTM and CDR2 is ANQGSEA. Between the trimmed V and J ends, which lost 7 bases and 0 bases, there was a span of 11 bases. The CDR3 is made up of 13 amino acids. Here the CDR3 DNA reads TGCAGCGGCCGACACTCTAGCACAGATACGCAGTATTTT. The encoded protein is CSGRHSSTDTQYF.

This clone was observed a single time. V is TRBV9 and J is TRBJ2-1; 10 positions match TRBD2. Germline assignment: CDR1 SGDLS and CDR2 YYNGEE. The CDR3 length is 16 residues. V shed 1 base and J 2 bases; nucleotides not matched to a gene: 3. The CDR3 loop is CASSVSGRAAYNEQFF. The CDR3, as DNA: TGTGCCAGCAGCGTAAGCGGGAGGGCCGCCTACAATGAGCAGTTCTTC.

CDR3 loop: CASRASGDSYNEQFF. Written as DNA, the CDR3 is TGTGCCAGCAGAGCTAGCGGCGACTCCTACAATGAGCAGTTCTTC. The V gene is TRBV9, the J gene TRBJ2-1; 7 bases line up with TRBD2. CDR3 length: 15 amino acids. CDR1 SGDLS and CDR2 YYNGEE come from the germline V gene. After removal of 5 bases from V and 0 bases from J, the junction contained 5 bases not matched to a gene.

The chain recombines TRBV7-9 with TRBJ2-5; TRBD2 agrees at 9 bases. V was pared by 5 bases and J by 5 bases, with 9 bases of the junction left unmatched. This CDR3 contains 15 residues. Germline CDR1 reads SEHNR; CDR2 reads FQNEAQ (reference sequence). CDR3 region: CASSQKGTSRETQYF. The CDR3 DNA is TGTGCCAGCAGCCAGAAAGGGACTAGCCGGGAGACCCAGTACTTC.

V is TRBV6-1 and J is TRBJ2-3; no firm D call. Trimming shortened V by 11 bases and J by 3 bases, and 9 bases separated the two germline ends. Germline V CDR1 and CDR2: MNHNS, SASEGT. There are 11 residues in the CDR3. In DNA form, the CDR3 reads TGTGCCGCAGTGAGGACAGATACGCAGTATTTT. It codes for CAAVRTDTQYF.

The chain uses TRBV2 and TRBJ1-6; no clear D gene. Trimming removed 2 bases at V and 2 bases at J, with 7 bases between. CDR3 length: 15 amino acids. The germline V gene encodes CDR1 SNHLY and CDR2 FYNNEI. CDR3 sequence (DNA): TGTGCCAGCAGTGAAAGAGCACCCTATAATTCACCCCTCCACTTT. Protein: CASSERAPYNSPLHF.

This clone has just a few counts. The sample has other DNA sequences that encode this CDR3 too. The chain has TRBV2 and TRBJ1-6; D is perhaps TRBD1 (5 bases). Trimming cost V 8 bases and J 6 bases, with 11 bases left between them. CDR3 length equals 13 residues. Germline-derived CDR1 and CDR2 are SNHLY and FYNNEI. CDR3 in amino acids: CASGGQGNSPLHF. DNA of the CDR3: TGTGCCAGCGGTGGCCAGGGTAATTCACCCCTCCACTTT.

This chain links TRBV7-2 with TRBJ1-5; D is uncertain. Trimming removed 5 bases from V and 5 bases from J, with 7 bases in between. The CDR3 consists of 12 residues. Germline values: CDR1 SGHTA, CDR2 FQGNSA. The CDR3 region is CASSLNYQPQHF. The CDR3 nucleotides read TGTGCCAGCAGCCTAAATTATCAGCCCCAGCATTTT.

The chain couples TRBV9 to TRBJ2-1; 15 bases match TRBD2. V lost 3 bases to trimming and J lost 9 bases; unmatched junction nucleotides: 4. The CDR3 extends over 15 amino acids. Germline CDR1 reads SGDLS; CDR2 reads YYNGEE. CDR3 amino acids: CASSGAGLAGGEQFF. Here the CDR3 DNA reads TGTGCCAGCAGCGGGGCGGGACTAGCGGGAGGTGAGCAGTTCTTC.

The chain recombines TRBV7-2 with TRBJ1-5; a possible D gene is TRBD1 (6 bases). CDR3 length equals 13 residues. Per the germline V gene, CDR1 is SGHTA and CDR2 is FQGNSA. The ends were cut back, 6 bases at V and 6 bases at J, with 12 bases in the middle. The CDR3, as DNA: TGTGCCAGCAGTGGGGGCCTCAGTCAGCCCCAGCATTTT. This translates into CASSGGLSQPQHF.